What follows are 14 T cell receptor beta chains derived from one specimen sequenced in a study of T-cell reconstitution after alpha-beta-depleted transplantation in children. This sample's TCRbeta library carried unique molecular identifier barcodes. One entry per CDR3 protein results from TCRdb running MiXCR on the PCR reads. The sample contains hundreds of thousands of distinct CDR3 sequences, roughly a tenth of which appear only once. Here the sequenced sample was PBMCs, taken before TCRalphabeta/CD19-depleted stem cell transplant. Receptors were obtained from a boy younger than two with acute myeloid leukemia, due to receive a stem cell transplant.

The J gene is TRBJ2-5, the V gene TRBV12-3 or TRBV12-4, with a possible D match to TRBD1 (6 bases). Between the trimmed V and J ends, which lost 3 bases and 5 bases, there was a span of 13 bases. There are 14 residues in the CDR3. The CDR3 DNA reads TGTGCCAGCAGTTTCAACAGGGTATATGAGACCCAGTACTTC. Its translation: CASSFNRVYETQYF.

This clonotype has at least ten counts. CDR3 nucleotide sequence: TGTGCCAGCAGCATATCTCCGGGACAGGGGTCCTACGAGCAGTACTTC. The encoded protein is CASSISPGQGSYEQYF. The chain has TRBV7-2 and TRBJ2-7, with TRBD1 identical over 10 bases. Trimming took 5 bases from V and 1 from J; bases not matched to a gene: 8. The CDR3 is made up of 16 amino acids. Germline-derived CDR1 and CDR2 are SGHTA and FQGNSA.

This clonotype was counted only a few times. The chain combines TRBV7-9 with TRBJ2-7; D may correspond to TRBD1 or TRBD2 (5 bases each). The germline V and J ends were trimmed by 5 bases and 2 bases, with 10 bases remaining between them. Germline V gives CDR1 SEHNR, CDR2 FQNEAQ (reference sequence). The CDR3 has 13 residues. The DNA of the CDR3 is TGTGCCAGCAGCCATCGGGGCACCTACGAGCAGTACTTC. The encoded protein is CASSHRGTYEQYF.

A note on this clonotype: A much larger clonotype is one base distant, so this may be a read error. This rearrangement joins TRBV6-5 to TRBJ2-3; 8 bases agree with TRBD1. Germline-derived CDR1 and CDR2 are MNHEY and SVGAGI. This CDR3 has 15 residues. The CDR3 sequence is CASTYSGQGTDTQYF. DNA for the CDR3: TGTGCCAGCACTTACTCGGGACAGGGCACAGATACGCAGTATTTT.

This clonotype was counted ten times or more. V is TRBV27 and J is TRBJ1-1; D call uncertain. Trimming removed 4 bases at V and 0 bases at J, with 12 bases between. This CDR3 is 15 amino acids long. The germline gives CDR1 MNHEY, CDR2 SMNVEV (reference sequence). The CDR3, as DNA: TGTGCCAGCAGTTCCCGATGGGATATGAACACTGAAGCTTTCTTT. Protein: CASSSRWDMNTEAFF.

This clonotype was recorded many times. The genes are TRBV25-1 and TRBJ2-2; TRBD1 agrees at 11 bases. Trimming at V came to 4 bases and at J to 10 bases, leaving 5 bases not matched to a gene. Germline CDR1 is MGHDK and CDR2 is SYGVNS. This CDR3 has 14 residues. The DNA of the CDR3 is TGTGCCAGCAGTGCTGGACAGGGGGCGGAGGAGCTGTTTTTT. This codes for CASSAGQGAEELFF.

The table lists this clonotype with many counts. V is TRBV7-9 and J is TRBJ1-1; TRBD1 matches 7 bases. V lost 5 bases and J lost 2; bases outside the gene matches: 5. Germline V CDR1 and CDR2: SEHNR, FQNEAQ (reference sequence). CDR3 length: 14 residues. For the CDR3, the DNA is TGTGCCAGCAGCCAACGACAGGGAAACACTGAAGCTTTCTTT. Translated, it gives CASSQRQGNTEAFF.

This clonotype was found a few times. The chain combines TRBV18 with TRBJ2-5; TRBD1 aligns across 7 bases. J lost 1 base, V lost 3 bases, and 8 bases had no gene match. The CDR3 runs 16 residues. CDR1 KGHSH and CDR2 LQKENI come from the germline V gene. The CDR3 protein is CASSPSRGLFQETQYF. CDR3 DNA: TGTGCCAGCTCACCGTCTAGGGGGCTGTTCCAAGAGACCCAGTACTTC. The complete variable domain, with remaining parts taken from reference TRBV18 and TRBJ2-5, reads NAGVMQNPRHLVRRRGQEARLRCSPMKGHSHVYWYRQLPEEGLKFMVYLQKENIIDESGMPKERFSAEFPKEGPSILRIQQVVRGDSAAYFCASSPSRGLFQETQYFGPGTRLLVL.

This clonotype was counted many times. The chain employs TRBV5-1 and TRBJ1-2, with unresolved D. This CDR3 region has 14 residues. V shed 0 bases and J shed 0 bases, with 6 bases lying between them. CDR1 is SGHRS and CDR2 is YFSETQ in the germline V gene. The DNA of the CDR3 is TGCGCCAGCAGCTTGGCCGACTCTAACTATGGCTACACCTTC. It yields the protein CASSLADSNYGYTF.

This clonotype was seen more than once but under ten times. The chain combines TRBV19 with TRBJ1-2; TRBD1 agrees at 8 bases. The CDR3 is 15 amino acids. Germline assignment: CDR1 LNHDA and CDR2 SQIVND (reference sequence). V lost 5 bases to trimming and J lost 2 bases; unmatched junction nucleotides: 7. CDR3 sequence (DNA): TGTGCCAGTAGTCCTCGTCGGACAGGGAACTATGGCTACACCTTC. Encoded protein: CASSPRRTGNYGYTF.

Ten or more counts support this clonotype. The CDR3 loop is CASRLAWGTDTQYF. Written as DNA, the CDR3 is TGTGCCAGCCGGTTAGCTTGGGGCACAGATACGCAGTATTTT. This chain links TRBV5-5 with TRBJ2-3; unclear D gene. The CDR3 is 14 amino acids. Germline loops: CDR1 SGHKS, CDR2 YYEKEE (reference sequence). The germline V and J ends were trimmed by 7 bases and 1 base, with 13 bases remaining between them.

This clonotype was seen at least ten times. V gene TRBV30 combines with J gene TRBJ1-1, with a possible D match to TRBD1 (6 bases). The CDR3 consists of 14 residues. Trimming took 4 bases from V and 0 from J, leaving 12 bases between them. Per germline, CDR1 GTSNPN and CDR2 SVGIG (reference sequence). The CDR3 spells CAWNQGSMNTEAFF. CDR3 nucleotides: TGTGCCTGGAATCAGGGGAGCATGAACACTGAAGCTTTCTTT.

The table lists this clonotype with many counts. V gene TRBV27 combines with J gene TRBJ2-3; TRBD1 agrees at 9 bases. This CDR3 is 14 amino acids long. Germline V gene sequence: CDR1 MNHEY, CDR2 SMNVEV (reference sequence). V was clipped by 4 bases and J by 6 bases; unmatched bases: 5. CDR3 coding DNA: TGTGCCAGCAGTTGGGCCGGGACAGGGGATACGCAGTATTTT. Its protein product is CASSWAGTGDTQYF.

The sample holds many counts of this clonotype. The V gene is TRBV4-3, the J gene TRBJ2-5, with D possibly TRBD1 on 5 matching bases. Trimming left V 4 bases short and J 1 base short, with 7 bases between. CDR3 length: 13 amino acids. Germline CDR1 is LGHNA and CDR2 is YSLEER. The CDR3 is CASSPDSQETQYF. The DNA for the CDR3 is TGCGCCAGCAGCCCTGACAGCCAAGAGACCCAGTACTTC.